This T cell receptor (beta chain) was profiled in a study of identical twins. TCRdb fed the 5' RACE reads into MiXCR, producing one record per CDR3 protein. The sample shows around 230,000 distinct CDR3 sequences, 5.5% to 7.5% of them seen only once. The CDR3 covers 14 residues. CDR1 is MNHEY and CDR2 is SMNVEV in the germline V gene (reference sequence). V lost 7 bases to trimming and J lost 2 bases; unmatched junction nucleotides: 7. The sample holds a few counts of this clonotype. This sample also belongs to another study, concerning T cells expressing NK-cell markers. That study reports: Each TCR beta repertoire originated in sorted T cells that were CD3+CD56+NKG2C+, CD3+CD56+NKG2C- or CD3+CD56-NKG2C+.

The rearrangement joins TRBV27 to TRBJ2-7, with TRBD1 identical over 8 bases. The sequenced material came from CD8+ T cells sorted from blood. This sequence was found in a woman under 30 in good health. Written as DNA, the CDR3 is TGTGCCAGCACTCTACAGGGGGGAACCTACGAGCAGTACTTC. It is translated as CASTLQGGTYEQYF.